Listed below are T cell receptor beta chains from one sample, sequenced in a study of blood T cells in healthy people across ages. TCRdb re-analysed the 5' RACE reads in MiXCR, keeping a single row per CDR3 protein. The table records some 900,000 distinct CDR3 sequences, less than 35% of them present only once. Material for sequencing was blood. The receptors stem from a woman at least 80 years old in good health. Each CDR3 is given with its conserved first and last residue. D genes are given only for firm matches. Size values are once, few and many counts, or a class for expanded clones, and some rows have none.

j_call v_call d_call clone_size cdr3_nt cdr3_aa
TRBJ2-1 TRBV18 - many TGTGCCAGCTCATACGACCGCCATAGCTCCTACAATGAGCAGTTCTTC CASSYDRHSSYNEQFF
TRBJ2-1 TRBV27 - many TGTGCCAGCAGTTTTGGGGGTTTTGTCCGCTCCTACAATGAGCAGTTCTTC CASSFGGFVRSYNEQFF
TRBJ1-2 TRBV7-2 - many TGTGCCAGCAGCTTAGGTCCCAAGGCGACAGACTATGGCTACACCTTC CASSLGPKATDYGYTF
TRBJ2-1 TRBV10-3 TRBD2 many TGTGCCATCAGTGAGGTAGCGGGGGCTTACAATGAGCAGTTCTTC CAISEVAGAYNEQFF
TRBJ2-7 TRBV20-1 TRBD2 - TGCAGTGCTAGAGATTCGGCGGGGGTATACGAGCAGTACTTC CSARDSAGVYEQYF
TRBJ2-3 TRBV7-9 - many TGTGCCAGCAGCTCCACAGGGTCAGATACGCAGTATTTT CASSSTGSDTQYF
TRBJ2-7 TRBV7-9 - many TGTGCCAGCAGCCCTAGGGTAACAGACGCCTACGAGCAGTACTTC CASSPRVTDAYEQYF
TRBJ1-1 TRBV5-1 - many TGCGCCAGCAGCTTGGCGGTGATCGGCACTGAAGCTTTCTTT CASSLAVIGTEAFF
TRBJ2-7 TRBV30 TRBD2 few TGTGCCTGCAAACTTGGGACTAGCGGGAACTACGAGCAGTACTTC CACKLGTSGNYEQYF
TRBJ2-7 TRBV20-1 - many TGCAGTGCGCTACAGGGTCCCTACGAGCAGTACTTC CSALQGPYEQYF